This paragraph covers one T cell receptor beta chain sequence. The sample belongs to a study of control samples from healthy donors and cancer patients. TCRdb's table, derived via immunoSEQ multiplex PCR, lists solely in-frame clones and lacks some. The sample lists approximately 230,000 clones; more than 65% were seen once. The junction had 2 bases not matched to a gene; V was cut back by 0 bases and J by 6 bases. There are 14 residues in the CDR3. The V gene's germline CDR1 is SGDLS and CDR2 YYNGEE. This clonotype was sampled from a woman aged 55-70 years with lung cancer. Sequences were obtained from PBMCs. V gene TRBV9 combines with J gene TRBJ1-2, with 10 bases matching TRBD1. CDR3 loop: CASSVVGTGDGYTF. The CDR3 DNA reads TGTGCCAGCAGCGTAGTTGGGACAGGGGATGGCTACACCTTC.